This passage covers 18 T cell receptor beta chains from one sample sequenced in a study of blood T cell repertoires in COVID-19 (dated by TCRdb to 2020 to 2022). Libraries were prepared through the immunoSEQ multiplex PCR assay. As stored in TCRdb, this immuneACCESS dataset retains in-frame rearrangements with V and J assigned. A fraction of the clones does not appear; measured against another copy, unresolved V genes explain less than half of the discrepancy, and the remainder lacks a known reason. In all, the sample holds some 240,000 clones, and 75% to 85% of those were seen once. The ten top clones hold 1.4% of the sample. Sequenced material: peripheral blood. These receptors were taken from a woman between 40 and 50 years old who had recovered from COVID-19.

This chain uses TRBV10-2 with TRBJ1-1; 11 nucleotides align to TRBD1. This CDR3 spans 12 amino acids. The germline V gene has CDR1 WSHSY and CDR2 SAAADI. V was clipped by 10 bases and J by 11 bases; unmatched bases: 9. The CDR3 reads CATRTGGETAFF. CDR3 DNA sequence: TGCGCCACCCGGACAGGGGGCGAAACGGCTTTCTTT.

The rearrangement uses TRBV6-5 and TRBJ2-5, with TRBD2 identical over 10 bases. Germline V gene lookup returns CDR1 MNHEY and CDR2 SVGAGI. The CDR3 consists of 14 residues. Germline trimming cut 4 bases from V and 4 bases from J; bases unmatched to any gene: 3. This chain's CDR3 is CASSSLAGAETQYF. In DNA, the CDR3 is TGTGCCAGCAGTTCCCTAGCGGGGGCAGAGACCCAGTACTTC.

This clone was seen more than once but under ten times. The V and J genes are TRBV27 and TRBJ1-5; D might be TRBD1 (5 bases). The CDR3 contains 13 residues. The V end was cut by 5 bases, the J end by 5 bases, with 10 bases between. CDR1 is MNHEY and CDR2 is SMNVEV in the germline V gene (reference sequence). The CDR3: CASSSSRDQPQHF. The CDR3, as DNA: TGTGCCAGCAGTAGTTCCAGGGATCAGCCCCAGCATTTT.

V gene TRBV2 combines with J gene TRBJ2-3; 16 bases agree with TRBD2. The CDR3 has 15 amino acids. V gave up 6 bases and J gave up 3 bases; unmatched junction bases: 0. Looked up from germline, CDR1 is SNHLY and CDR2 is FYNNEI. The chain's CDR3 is CASRGLAGGTDTQYF. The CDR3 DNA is TGTGCCAGCAGGGGACTAGCGGGGGGGACAGATACGCAGTATTTT.

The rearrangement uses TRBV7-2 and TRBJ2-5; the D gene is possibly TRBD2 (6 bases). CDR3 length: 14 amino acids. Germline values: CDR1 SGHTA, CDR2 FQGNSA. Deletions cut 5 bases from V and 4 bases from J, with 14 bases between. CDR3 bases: TGTGCCAGCAGCCCTCTCCGGACTACAGAGACCCAGTACTTC. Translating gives CASSPLRTTETQYF. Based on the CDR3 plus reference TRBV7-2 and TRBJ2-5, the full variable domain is GAGVSQSPSNKVTEKGKDVELRCDPISGHTALYWYRQSLGQGLEFLIYFQGNSAPDKSGLPSDRFSAERTGGSVSTLTIQRTQQEDSAVYLCASSPLRTTETQYFGPGTRLLVL.

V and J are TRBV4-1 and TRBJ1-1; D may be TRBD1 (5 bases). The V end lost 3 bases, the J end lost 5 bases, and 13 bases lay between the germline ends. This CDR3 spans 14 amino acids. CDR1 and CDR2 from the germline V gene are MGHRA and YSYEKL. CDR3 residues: CASSQFDSRTEAFF. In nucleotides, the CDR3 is TGCGCCAGCAGCCAGTTTGACAGTCGGACTGAAGCTTTCTTT.

The CDR3 region is CSAPVGETQYF. CDR3 sequence (DNA): TGCAGTGCGCCTGTCGGAGAGACCCAGTACTTC. This rearrangement joins TRBV20-1 to TRBJ2-5; D not certain. Trimming left V 6 bases short and J 4 bases short, with 9 bases between. In germline, CDR1 is DFQATT, CDR2 SNEGSKA (reference sequence). This CDR3 comprises 11 residues.

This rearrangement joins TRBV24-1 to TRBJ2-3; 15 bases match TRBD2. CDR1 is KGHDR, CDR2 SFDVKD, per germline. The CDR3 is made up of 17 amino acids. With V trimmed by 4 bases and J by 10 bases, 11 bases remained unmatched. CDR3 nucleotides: TGTGCCACCAGTGACCCGGGACTAGCGGGGGGAATAGGTGCGCAGTATTTT. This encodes CATSDPGLAGGIGAQYF.

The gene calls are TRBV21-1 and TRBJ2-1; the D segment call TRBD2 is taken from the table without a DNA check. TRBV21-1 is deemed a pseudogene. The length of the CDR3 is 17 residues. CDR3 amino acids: CASSKNRTGNSYNEQFF. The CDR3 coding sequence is TGTGCCAGCAGCAAAAATCGGACTGGGAACTCCTACAATGAGCAGTTCTTC.

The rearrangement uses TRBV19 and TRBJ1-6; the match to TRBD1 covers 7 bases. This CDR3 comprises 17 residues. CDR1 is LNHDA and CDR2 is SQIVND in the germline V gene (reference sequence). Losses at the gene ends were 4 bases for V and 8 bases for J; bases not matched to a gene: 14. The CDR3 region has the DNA TGTGCCAGTAGTACGGCCGACAGGGTGTTCTTGGATTCACCCCTCCACTTT. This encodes CASSTADRVFLDSPLHF.

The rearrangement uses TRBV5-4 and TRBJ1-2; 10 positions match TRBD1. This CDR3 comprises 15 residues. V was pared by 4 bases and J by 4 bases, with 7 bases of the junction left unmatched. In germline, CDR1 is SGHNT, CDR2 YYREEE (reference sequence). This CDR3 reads CASSRPTGGGYGYTF. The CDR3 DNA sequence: TGTGCCAGCAGCAGACCGACAGGGGGCGGCTATGGCTACACCTTC.

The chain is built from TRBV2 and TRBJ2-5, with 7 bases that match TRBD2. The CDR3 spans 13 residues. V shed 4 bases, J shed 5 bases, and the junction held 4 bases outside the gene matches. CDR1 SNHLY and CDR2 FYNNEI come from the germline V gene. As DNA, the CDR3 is TGTGCCAGCAGTGTGGGACTAAGGGAGACCCAGTACTTC. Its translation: CASSVGLRETQYF.

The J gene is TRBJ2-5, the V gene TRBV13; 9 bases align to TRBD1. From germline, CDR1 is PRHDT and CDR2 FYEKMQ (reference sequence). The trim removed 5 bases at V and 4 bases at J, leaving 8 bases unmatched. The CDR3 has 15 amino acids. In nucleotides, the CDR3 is TGTGCCAGCAGCCCCCGGGACAGGGTGATAGAGACCCAGTACTTC. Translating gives CASSPRDRVIETQYF.

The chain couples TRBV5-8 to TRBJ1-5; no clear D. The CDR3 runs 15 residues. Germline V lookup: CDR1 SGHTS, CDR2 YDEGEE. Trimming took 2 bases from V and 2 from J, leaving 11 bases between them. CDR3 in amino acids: CASSFFESGNQPQHF. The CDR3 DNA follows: TGTGCCAGCAGCTTTTTTGAGAGTGGCAATCAGCCCCAGCATTTT.

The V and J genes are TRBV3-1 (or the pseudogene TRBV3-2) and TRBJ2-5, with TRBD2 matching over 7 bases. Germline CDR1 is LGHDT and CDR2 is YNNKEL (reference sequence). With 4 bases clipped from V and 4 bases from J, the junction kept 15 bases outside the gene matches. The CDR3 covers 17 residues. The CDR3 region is CASSPGSGALARETQYF. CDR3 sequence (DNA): TGTGCCAGCAGCCCGGGGAGCGGGGCCCTTGCGCGAGAGACCCAGTACTTC.

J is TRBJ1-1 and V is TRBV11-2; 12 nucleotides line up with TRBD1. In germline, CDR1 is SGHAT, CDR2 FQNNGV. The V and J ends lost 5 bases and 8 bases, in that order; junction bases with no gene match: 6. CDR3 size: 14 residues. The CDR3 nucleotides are TGTGCCAGCAGCAGAGCCGGGACAGGGGGCGAAGCTTTCTTT. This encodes CASSRAGTGGEAFF.

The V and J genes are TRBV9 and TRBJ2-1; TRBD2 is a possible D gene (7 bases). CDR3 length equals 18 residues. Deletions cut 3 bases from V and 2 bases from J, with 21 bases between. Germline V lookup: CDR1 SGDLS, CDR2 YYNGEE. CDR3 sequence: CASSAPRGFGGPYNEQFF. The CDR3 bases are TGTGCCAGCAGCGCCCCAAGAGGGTTCGGGGGGCCCTACAATGAGCAGTTCTTC.

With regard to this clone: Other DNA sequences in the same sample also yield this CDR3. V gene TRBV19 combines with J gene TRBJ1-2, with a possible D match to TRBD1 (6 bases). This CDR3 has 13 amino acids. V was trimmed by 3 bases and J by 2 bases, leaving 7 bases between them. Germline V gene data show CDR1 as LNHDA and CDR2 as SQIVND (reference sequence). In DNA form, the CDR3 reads TGTGCCAGTAGTATTCAGGGGAACTATGGCTACACCTTC. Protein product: CASSIQGNYGYTF.